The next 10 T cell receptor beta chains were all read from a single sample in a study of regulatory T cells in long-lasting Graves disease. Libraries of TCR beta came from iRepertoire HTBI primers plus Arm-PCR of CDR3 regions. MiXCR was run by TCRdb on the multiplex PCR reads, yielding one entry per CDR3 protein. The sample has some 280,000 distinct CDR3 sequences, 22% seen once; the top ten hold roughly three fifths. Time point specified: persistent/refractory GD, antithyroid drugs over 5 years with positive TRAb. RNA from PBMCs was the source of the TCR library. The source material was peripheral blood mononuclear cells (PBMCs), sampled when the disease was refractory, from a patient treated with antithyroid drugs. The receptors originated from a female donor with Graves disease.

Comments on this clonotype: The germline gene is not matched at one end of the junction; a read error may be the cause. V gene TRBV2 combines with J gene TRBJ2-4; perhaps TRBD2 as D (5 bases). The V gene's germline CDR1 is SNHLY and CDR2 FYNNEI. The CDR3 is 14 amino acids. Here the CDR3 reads CASRSGVGKDIQYF. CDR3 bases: TGTGCCAGCAGGTCCGGGGTTGGCAAAGACATTCAGTACTTC.

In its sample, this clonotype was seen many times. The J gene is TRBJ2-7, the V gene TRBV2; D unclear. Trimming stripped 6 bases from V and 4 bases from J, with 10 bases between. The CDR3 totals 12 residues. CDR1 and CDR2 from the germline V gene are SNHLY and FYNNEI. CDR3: CASSPHEYEQYF. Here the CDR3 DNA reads TGTGCCAGCAGCCCCCACGAGTACGAGCAGTACTTC.

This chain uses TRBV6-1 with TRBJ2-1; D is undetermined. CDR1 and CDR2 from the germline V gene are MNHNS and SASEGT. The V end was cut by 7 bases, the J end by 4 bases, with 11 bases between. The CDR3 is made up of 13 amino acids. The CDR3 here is CASTSAVYNEQFF. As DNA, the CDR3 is TGTGCCAGCACCTCAGCAGTATACAATGAGCAGTTCTTC.

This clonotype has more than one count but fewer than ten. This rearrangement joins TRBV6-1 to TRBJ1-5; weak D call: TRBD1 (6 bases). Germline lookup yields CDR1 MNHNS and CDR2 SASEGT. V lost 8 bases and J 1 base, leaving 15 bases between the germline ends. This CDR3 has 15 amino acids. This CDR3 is CASGRGGRSNQPQHF. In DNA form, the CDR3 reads TGTGCCAGCGGACGAGGGGGTCGGAGCAATCAGCCCCAGCATTTT.

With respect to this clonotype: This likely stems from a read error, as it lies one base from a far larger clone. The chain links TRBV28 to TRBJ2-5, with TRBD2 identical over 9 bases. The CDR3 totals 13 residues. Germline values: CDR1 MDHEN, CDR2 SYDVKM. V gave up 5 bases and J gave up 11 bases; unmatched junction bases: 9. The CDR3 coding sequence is TGTGCCAGCAGTACCCCGAGACTAGCGGTGCAGTACTTC. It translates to CASSTPRLAVQYF.

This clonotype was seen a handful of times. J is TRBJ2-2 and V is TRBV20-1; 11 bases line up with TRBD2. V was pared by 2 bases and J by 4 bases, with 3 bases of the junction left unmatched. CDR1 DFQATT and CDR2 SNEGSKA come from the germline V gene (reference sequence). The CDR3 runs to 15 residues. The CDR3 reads CSARLSGRATGELFF. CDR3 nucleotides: TGCAGTGCTAGACTTAGCGGGAGGGCCACCGGGGAGCTGTTTTTT.

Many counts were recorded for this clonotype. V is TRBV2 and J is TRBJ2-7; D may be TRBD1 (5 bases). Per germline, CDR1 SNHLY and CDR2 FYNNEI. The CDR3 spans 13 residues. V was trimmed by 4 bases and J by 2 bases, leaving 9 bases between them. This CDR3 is CASSGPGPYEQYF. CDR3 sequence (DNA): TGTGCCAGCAGTGGTCCAGGGCCCTACGAGCAGTACTTC.

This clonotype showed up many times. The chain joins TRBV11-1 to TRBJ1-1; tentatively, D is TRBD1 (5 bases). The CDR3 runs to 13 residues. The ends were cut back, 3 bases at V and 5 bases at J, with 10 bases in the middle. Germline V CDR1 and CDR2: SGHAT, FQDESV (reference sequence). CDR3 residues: CASSFSGGTEAFF. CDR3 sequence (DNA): TGTGCCAGCAGCTTTTCTGGGGGGACTGAAGCTTTCTTT.

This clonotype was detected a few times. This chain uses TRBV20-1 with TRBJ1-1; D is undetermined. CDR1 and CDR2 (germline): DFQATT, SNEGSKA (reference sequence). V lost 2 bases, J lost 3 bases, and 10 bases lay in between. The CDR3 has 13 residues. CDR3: CSARNSPDTEAFF. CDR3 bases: TGCAGTGCTAGAAACAGTCCGGACACTGAAGCTTTCTTT.

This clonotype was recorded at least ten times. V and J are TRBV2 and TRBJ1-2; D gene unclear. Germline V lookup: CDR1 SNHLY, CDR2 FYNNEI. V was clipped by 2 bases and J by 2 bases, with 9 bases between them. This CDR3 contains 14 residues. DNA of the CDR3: TGTGCCAGCAGTGAACCCACACAGAACTATGGCTACACCTTC. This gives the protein CASSEPTQNYGYTF. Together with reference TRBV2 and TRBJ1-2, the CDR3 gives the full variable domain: EPEVTQTPSHQVTQMGQEVILRCVPISNHLYFYWYRQILGQKVEFLVSFYNNEISEKSEIFDDQFSVERPDGSNFTLKIRSTKLEDSAMYFCASSEPTQNYGYTFGSGTRLTVV.